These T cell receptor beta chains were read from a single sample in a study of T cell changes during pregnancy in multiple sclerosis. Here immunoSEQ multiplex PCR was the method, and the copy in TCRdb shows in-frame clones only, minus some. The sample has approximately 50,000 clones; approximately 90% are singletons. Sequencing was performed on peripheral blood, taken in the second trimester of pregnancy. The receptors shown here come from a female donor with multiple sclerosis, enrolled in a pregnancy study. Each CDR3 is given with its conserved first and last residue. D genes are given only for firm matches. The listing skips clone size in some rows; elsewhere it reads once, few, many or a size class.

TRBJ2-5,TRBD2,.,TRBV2,CASSRTSGGRGETQYF,TGTGCCAGCAGTCGGACTAGCGGGGGGCGGGGGGAGACCCAGTACTTC
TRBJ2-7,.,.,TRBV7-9,CASSFTAGAYEQYF,TGTGCCAGCAGCTTTACGGCCGGAGCCTACGAGCAGTACTTC
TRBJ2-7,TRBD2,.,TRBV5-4,CASSLAGGPYEQYF,TGTGCCAGCAGCCTAGCGGGGGGGCCCTACGAGCAGTACTTC
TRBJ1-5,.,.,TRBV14,CASSALGGFNQPQHF,TGTGCCAGCAGCGCCCTCGGGGGTTTCAATCAGCCCCAGCATTTT
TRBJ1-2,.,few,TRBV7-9,CASTPPGGGGYTF,TGTGCCAGCACCCCTCCTGGGGGCGGGGGCTACACCTTC
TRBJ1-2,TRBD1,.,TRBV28,CASSSGTGGYGYTF,TGTGCCAGCAGTTCGGGGACAGGCGGCTATGGCTACACCTTC
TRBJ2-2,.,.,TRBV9,CASSVAGTGELFF,TGTGCCAGCAGCGTAGCGGGCACCGGGGAGCTGTTTTTT
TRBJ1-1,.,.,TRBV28,CASTPIHRDTEAFF,TGTGCCAGCACCCCTATCCACCGAGACACTGAAGCTTTCTTT
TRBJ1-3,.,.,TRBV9,CASSAIQDSSGNTIYF,TGTGCCAGCAGCGCTATACAGGATTCCTCTGGAAACACCATATATTTT
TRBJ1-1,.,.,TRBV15,CATSRDVRVNTEAFF,TGTGCCACCAGCAGAGATGTTCGGGTGAACACTGAAGCTTTCTTT
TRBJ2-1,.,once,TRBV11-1,CASSFPGGSYNEQFF,TGTGCCAGCAGCTTCCCCGGGGGCTCCTACAATGAGCAGTTCTTC
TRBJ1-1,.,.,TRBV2,CASSGHGNTEAFF,TGTGCCAGCAGTGGTCACGGGAACACTGAAGCTTTCTTT
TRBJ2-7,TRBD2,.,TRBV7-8,CASSLATGLAGPSGEQYF,TGTGCCAGCAGCTTAGCGACGGGACTAGCGGGGCCCTCGGGCGAGCAGTACTTC
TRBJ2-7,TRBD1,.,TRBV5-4,CASSLGLGQGAYEQYF,TGTGCCAGCAGCTTGGGTTTAGGACAGGGAGCCTACGAGCAGTACTTC
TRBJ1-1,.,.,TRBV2,CASSEGPNTEAFF,TGTGCCAGCAGTGAAGGGCCGAACACTGAAGCTTTCTTT
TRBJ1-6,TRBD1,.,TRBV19,CASSIWTGSSPLHF,TGTGCCAGTAGTATATGGACAGGGTCATCACCCCTCCACTTT
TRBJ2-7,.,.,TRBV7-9,CASSRELWRGNYEQYF,TGTGCCAGCAGCCGAGAGTTGTGGCGCGGGAACTACGAGCAGTACTTC
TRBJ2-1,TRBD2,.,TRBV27,CASRDRGLAGVEQFF,TGTGCCAGCAGAGACCGTGGACTAGCGGGGGTTGAGCAGTTCTTC
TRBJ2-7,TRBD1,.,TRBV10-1,CASSNAGTGHEQYF,TGCGCCAGCAGTAACGCCGGGACAGGGCACGAGCAGTACTTC
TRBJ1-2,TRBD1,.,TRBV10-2,CASSESGQNYGYTF,TGCGCCAGCAGTGAGTCGGGACAGAACTATGGCTACACCTTC
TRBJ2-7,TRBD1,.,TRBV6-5,CASSYVGTGRSEQYF,TGTGCCAGCAGTTATGTCGGGACAGGGCGTTCCGAGCAGTACTTC
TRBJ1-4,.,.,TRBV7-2,CASSLSNEKLFF,TGTGCCAGCAGCTTGTCAAATGAAAAACTGTTTTTT
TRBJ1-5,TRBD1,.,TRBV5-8,CASSLLRIRDRDSNQPQHF,TGTGCCAGCAGCCTACTCCGAATCCGGGACAGGGATAGCAATCAGCCCCAGCATTTT
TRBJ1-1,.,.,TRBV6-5,CASRQIGGRTEAFF,TGTGCCAGCAGACAGATCGGGGGAAGAACTGAAGCTTTCTTT
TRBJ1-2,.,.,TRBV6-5,CASSRVGINYGYTF,TGTGCCAGCAGCAGGGTGGGGATTAACTATGGCTACACCTTC
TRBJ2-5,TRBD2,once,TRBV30,CAWAPGLGDETQYF,TGTGCCTGGGCGCCGGGACTAGGGGACGAGACCCAGTACTTC
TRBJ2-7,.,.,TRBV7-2,CASSSNRAAYEQYF,TGTGCCAGCAGCTCTAACAGGGCAGCCTACGAGCAGTACTTC
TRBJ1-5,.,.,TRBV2,CASSEAGGQVNQPQHF,TGTGCCAGCAGTGAAGCGGGAGGGCAGGTCAATCAGCCCCAGCATTTT
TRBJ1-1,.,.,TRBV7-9,CASSLYGGMNTEAFF,TGTGCCAGCAGCTTGTATGGGGGGATGAACACTGAAGCTTTCTTT
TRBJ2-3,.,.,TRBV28,CASSFSGRRTDTQYF,TGTGCCAGCAGTTTCTCGGGGAGGAGGACAGATACGCAGTATTTT
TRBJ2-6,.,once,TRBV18,CASSLNDFFGANVLTF,TGTGCCAGCTCCCTTAACGACTTCTTTGGGGCCAACGTCCTGACTTTC
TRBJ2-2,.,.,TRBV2,CASSGNGLTTGELFF,TGTGCCAGCAGTGGGAATGGACTGACCACCGGGGAGCTGTTTTTT
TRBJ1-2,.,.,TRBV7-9,CASSQTRYGYTF,TGTGCCAGCAGCCAGACACGGTATGGCTACACCTTC
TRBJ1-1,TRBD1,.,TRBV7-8,CASSSGPGTARAENTEAFF,TGTGCCAGCAGCTCCGGTCCCGGGACAGCCAGGGCAGAGAACACTGAAGCTTTCTTT
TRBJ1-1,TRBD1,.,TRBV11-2,CASSPSGQILNTEAFF,TGTGCCAGCAGCCCCTCGGGACAGATTTTGAACACTGAAGCTTTCTTT
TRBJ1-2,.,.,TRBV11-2,CASSLASGSRNYGYTF,TGTGCCAGCAGCTTAGCGTCAGGGTCTAGGAACTATGGCTACACCTTC
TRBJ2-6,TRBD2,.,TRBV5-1,CASSLGGGGPGANVLTF,TGCGCCAGCAGCTTGGGCGGCGGGGGACCTGGGGCCAACGTCCTGACTTTC
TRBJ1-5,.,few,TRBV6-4,CASSAEDRQPQHF,TGTGCCAGCAGTGCGGAGGACCGTCAGCCCCAGCATTTT
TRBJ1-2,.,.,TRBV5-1,CASSPAGEYGYTF,TGCGCCAGCAGCCCTGCCGGGGAATATGGCTACACCTTC
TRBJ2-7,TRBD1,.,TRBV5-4,CASSTNQGTGSSYEQYF,TGTGCCAGCAGCACGAACCAAGGGACAGGGAGTTCCTACGAGCAGTACTTC
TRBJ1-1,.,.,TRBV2,CASSAQGETEAFF,TGTGCCAGCAGCGCTCAGGGTGAGACTGAAGCTTTCTTT
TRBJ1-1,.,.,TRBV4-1,CASSQDPYRVVTEAFF,TGCGCCAGCAGCCAAGATCCGTACAGAGTTGTCACTGAAGCTTTCTTT
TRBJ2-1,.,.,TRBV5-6,CASSFGLSYNEQFF,TGTGCCAGCAGCTTTGGACTCTCCTACAATGAGCAGTTCTTC
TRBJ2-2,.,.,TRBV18,CASSPRGGDTGELFF,TGTGCCAGCTCACCGCGGGGCGGAGACACCGGGGAGCTGTTTTTT
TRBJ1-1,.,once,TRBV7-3,CASSPDRRTEAFF,TGTGCCAGCAGCCCTGACAGGCGTACTGAAGCTTTCTTT
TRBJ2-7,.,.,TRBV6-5,CASSFRAGTTYEQYF,TGTGCCAGCAGTTTCAGGGCCGGGACAACATACGAGCAGTACTTC
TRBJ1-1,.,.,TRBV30,CAWSVSLNTEAFF,TGTGCCTGGAGTGTAAGCCTAAACACTGAAGCTTTCTTT
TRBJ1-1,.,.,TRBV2,CASSTGSGTEAFF,TGTGCCAGCAGCACAGGGTCGGGCACTGAAGCTTTCTTT
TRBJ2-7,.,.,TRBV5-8,CASSPYFYEQYF,TGTGCCAGCAGCCCCTATTTCTACGAGCAGTACTTC
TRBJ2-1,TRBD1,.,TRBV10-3,CAIRRQGASYNEQFF,TGTGCCATCAGAAGACAGGGGGCCAGTTACAATGAGCAGTTCTTC